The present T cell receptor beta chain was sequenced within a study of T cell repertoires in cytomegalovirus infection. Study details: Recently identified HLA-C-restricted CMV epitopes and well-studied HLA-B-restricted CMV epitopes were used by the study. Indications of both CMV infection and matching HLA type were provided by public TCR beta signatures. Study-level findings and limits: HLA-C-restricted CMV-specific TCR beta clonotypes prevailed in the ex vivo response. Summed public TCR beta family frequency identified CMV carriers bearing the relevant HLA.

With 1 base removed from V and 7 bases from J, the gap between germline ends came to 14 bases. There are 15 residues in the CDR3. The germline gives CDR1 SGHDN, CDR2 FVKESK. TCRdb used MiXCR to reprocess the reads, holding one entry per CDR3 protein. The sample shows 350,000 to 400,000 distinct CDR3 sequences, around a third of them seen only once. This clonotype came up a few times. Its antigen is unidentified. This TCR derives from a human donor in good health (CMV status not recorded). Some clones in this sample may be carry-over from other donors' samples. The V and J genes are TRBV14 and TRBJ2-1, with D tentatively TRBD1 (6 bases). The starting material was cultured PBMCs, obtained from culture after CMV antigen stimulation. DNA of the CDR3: TGTGCCAGCAGCCAAGTACAGGGATGGGGAAATGAGCAGTTCTTC. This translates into CASSQVQGWGNEQFF. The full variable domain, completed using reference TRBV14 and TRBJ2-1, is EAGVTQFPSHSVIEKGQTVTLRCDPISGHDNLYWYRRVMGKEIKFLLHFVKESKQDESGMPNNRFLAERTGGTYSTLKVQPAELEDSGVYFCASSQVQGWGNEQFFGPGTRLTVL.